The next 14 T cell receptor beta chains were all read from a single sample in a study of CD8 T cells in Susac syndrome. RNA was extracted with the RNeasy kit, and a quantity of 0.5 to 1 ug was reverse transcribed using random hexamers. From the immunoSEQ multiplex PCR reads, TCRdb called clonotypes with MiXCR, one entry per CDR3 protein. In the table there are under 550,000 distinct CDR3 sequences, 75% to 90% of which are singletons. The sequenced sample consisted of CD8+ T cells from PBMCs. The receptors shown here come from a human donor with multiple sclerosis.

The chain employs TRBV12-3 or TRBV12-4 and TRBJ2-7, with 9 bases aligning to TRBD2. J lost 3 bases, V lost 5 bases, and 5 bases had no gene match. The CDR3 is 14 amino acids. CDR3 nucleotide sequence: TGTGCCAGCAGTGAACTAGCGGGTTACTACGAGCAGTACTTC. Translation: CASSELAGYYEQYF.

The CDR3 is CASSQAVGVSEAFF. The DNA of the CDR3 is TGCGCCAGCAGCCAAGCCGTAGGGGTGAGCGAAGCTTTCTTT. The gene calls are TRBV4-1 and TRBJ1-1; D perhaps matches TRBD1 (5 bases). CDR3 length equals 14 residues. Germline V gives CDR1 MGHRA, CDR2 YSYEKL. Between the trimmed V and J ends, which lost 1 base and 8 bases, there was a span of 14 bases.

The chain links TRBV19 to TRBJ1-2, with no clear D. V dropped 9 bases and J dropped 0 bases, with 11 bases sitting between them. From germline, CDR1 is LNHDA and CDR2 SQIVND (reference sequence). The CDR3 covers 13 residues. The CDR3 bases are TGTGCCAGCCTAGGAGTTACTAACTATGGCTACACCTTC. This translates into CASLGVTNYGYTF.

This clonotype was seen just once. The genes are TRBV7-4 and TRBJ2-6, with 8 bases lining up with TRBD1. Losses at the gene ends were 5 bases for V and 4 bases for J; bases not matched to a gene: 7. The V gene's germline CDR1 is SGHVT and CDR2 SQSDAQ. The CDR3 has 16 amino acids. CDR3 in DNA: TGTGCCAGCAGCCCCCGGACAGGGCCCGGGGCCAACGTCCTGACTTTC. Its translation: CASSPRTGPGANVLTF.

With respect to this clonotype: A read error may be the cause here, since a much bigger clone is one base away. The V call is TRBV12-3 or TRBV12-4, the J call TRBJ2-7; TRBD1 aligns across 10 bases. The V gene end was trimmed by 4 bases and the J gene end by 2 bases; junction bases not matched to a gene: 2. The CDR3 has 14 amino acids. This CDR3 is CASSWGQGPYEQYF. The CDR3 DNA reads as TGTGCCAGCAGTTGGGGACAGGGGCCCTACGAGCAGTACTTC.

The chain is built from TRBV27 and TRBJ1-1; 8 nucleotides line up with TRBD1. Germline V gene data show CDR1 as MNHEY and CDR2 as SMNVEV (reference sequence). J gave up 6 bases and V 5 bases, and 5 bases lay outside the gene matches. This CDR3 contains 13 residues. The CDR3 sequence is CASSRTGTAEAFF. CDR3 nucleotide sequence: TGTGCCAGCAGTAGGACAGGGACCGCTGAAGCTTTCTTT.

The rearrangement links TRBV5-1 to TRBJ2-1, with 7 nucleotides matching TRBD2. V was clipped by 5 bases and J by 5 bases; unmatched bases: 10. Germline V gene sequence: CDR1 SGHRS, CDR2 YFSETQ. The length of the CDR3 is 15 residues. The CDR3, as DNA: TGCGCCAGCAGTCCGCGGGGGACTACGGACAATGAGCAGTTCTTC. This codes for CASSPRGTTDNEQFF.

This chain's CDR3 is CASSESIVGGHTGYTF. CDR3 DNA sequence: TGCGCCAGCAGTGAGTCAATCGTAGGGGGACACACTGGCTACACCTTC. The chain recombines TRBV10-2 with TRBJ1-2, with a weak D call TRBD1 (6 bases). Germline V gene lookup returns CDR1 WSHSY and CDR2 SAAADI. The V and J ends lost 0 bases and 7 bases respectively, with 18 bases between them. CDR3 length: 16 residues.

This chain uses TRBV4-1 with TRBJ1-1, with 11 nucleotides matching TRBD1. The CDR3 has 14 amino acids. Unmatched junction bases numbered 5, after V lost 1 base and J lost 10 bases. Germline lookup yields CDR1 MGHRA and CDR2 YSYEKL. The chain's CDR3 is CASSQVRDRGSAFF. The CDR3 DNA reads TGCGCCAGCAGCCAAGTCCGGGACAGGGGGTCAGCTTTCTTT.

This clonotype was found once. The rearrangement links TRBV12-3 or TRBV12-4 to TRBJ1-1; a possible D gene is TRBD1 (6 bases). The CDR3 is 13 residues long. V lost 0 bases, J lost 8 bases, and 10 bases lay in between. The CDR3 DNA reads TGTGCCAGCAGTTTAGCGGGAAGGGGGGAAGCTTTCTTT. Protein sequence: CASSLAGRGEAFF.

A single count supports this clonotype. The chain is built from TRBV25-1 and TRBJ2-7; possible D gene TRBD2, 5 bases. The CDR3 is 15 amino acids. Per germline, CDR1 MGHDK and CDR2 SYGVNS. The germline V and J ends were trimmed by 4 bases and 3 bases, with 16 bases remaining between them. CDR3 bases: TGTGCCAGCAGTGGCCGCGGAGGCCCTCTCTACGAGCAGTACTTC. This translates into CASSGRGGPLYEQYF.

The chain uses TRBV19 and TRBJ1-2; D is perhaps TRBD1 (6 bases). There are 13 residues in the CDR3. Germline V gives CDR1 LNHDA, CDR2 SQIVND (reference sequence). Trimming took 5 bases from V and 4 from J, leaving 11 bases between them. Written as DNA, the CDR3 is TGTGCCAGTAGTGGCAGGGGTAGCTATGGCTACACCTTC. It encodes CASSGRGSYGYTF.

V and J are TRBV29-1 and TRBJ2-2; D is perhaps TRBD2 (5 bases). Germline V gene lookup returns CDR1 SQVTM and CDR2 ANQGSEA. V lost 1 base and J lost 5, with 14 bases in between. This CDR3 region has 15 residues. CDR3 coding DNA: TGCAGCGTTGAAGTTGGCGGGTTTGGGACCGGGGAGCTGTTTTTT. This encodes CSVEVGGFGTGELFF.

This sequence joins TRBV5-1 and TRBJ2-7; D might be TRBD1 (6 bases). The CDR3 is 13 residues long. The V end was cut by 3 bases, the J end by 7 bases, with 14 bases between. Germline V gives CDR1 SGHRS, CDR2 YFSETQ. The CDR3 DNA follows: TGCGCCAGCAGCTCCGGGACAACTTGGGAGCAGTACTTC. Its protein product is CASSSGTTWEQYF.